These 11 T cell receptor beta chains came from one sample sequenced in a study of regulatory T cells in long-lasting Graves disease. Time point given: persistent/refractory GD, antithyroid drugs over 5 years with positive TRAb. From RNA extracted from PBMCs, the TCR library was made. In building TCR beta libraries, iRepertoire HTBI primers were used together with Arm-PCR of CDR3 regions. MiXCR, applied by TCRdb to the multiplex PCR reads, yields one record per CDR3 protein. Of under 500,000 distinct CDR3 sequences detected, around 21% appear once; the ten largest clones hold around 21%. The material sequenced was peripheral blood mononuclear cells (PBMCs), taken when the disease was refractory, from a patient treated with antithyroid drugs. Receptor source: a female donor with Graves disease.

Regarding this clonotype: This may be a read error, as it is one base from a much larger clone. The conserved phenylalanine or tryptophan is not found at the CDR3 terminus, so this likely reflects a read error. The chain is built from TRBV2 and TRBJ2-7; D gene unclear. This CDR3 is built from 13 residues. V dropped 4 bases and J dropped 2 bases, with 9 bases sitting between them. The germline CDR1 and CDR2 sequences are SNHLY and FYNNEI. The CDR3 DNA is TGTGCCAGCAGTGTGGGTAATACCTACGAGCAGTACCTC. This gives the protein CASSVGNTYEQYL.

At least ten counts were recorded for this clonotype. The chain carries TRBV30 and TRBJ2-5; D tentatively fits TRBD1 or TRBD2 (5 bases each). V gave up 5 bases and J gave up 6 bases, with 13 bases separating them. Germline CDR1 reads GTSNPN; CDR2 reads SVGIG (reference sequence). The CDR3 spans 12 residues. CDR3 nucleotides: TGTGCCTGGGAGAAGGGGAGTAAGACCCAGTACTTC. Translating gives CAWEKGSKTQYF.

At least ten counts were recorded for this clonotype. This sequence joins TRBV12-3 or TRBV12-4 and TRBJ2-2, with D tentatively TRBD2 (5 bases). The CDR3 sequence is 17 residues long. Trimming removed 5 bases from V and 1 base from J, with 17 bases in between. The CDR3 loop reads CASSPAGPLKNTGELFF. The CDR3 region has the DNA TGTGCCAGCAGTCCCGCGGGCCCTCTTAAGAACACCGGGGAGCTGTTTTTT.

The sample holds many counts of this clonotype. V is TRBV27 and J is TRBJ1-4; tentatively, D is TRBD1 (6 bases). The germline V and J ends were trimmed by 8 bases and 8 bases, with 15 bases remaining between them. This CDR3 contains 13 residues. The germline CDR1 and CDR2 sequences are MNHEY and SMNVEV (reference sequence). In DNA, the CDR3 is TGTGCCAGCTCGCTGGACAGCAGGGAAAAACTGTTTTTT. It translates to CASSLDSREKLFF.

The chain has TRBV2 and TRBJ2-2, with TRBD2 as a possible D gene (6 bases). The ends were cut back, 7 bases at V and 0 bases at J, with 12 bases in the middle. CDR1 SNHLY and CDR2 FYNNEI come from the germline V gene. The CDR3 has 15 amino acids. As DNA, the CDR3 is TGTGCCAGCACCGGAGGGAGAACGAACACCGGGGAGCTGTTTTTT. Translation gives CASTGGRTNTGELFF.

This chain links TRBV6-2 or TRBV6-3 with TRBJ2-5, with D tentatively TRBD1 (5 bases). The V end was cut by 2 bases, the J end by 3 bases, with 10 bases between. The germline gives CDR1 MNHEY, CDR2 SVGEGT. This CDR3 spans 14 amino acids. The CDR3 DNA reads as TGTGCCAGCAGTTACGGGGCAGGAGAAGAGACCCAGTACTTC. Encoded protein: CASSYGAGEETQYF.

This clonotype was seen ten or more times. This chain links TRBV20-1 with TRBJ2-5; D remains ambiguous. The CDR3 runs to 15 residues. Germline CDR1 DFQATT, CDR2 SNEGSKA (reference sequence). V was cut by 4 bases and J by 5 bases, with 20 bases left in between. The CDR3 nucleotides read TGCAGTGCTACCTTACAGACTGGCGCAGTGGAGACCCAGTACTTC. Translated, it gives CSATLQTGAVETQYF.

In this sample, this clonotype turned up many times. Germline and junction disagree at one end, which may indicate a read error. The rearrangement links TRBV5-1 to TRBJ2-7; D is possibly TRBD2 (5 bases). Per germline, CDR1 SGHRS and CDR2 YFSETQ. The CDR3 contains 13 residues. Written as DNA, the CDR3 is TGTGCCAGCAGCTTAGGACTGGGGTACGAGCAGTACTTC. Translating it yields CASSLGLGYEQYF. The full variable domain, completed using reference TRBV5-1 and TRBJ2-7, is KAGVTQTPRYLIKTRGQQVTLSCSPISGHRSVSWYQQTPGQGLQFLFEYFSETQRNKGNFPGRFSGRQFSNSRSEMNVSTLELGDSALYLCASSLGLGYEQYFGPGTRLTVT.

This clonotype was counted ten times or more. The chain joins TRBV28 to TRBJ2-7; 10 bases line up with TRBD2. The CDR3 is made up of 15 amino acids. V shed 5 bases, J shed 2 bases, and the junction held 6 bases outside the gene matches. Germline V gene lookup returns CDR1 MDHEN and CDR2 SYDVKM. The CDR3 coding sequence is TGTGCCAGCAGTCCCTCAGCGGGAGGGCCCTACGAGCAGTACTTC. Amino acid sequence: CASSPSAGGPYEQYF.

This clonotype was seen a handful of times. Written as DNA, the CDR3 is TGTGCCAGCTCACCTGACCTCTCGAGCAATCAGCCCCAGCATTTT. The encoded protein is CASSPDLSSNQPQHF. V and J are TRBV18 and TRBJ1-5; D unresolved. CDR1 is KGHSH and CDR2 is LQKENI in the germline V gene. This CDR3 contains 15 residues. With 3 bases removed from V and 1 base from J, the gap between germline ends came to 10 bases.

This clonotype was seen a handful of times. The chain couples TRBV11-2 to TRBJ2-5; D may correspond to TRBD1 or TRBD2 (6 bases each). Germline values: CDR1 SGHAT, CDR2 FQNNGV. Trimming stripped 4 bases from V and 4 bases from J, with 13 bases between. This CDR3 contains 14 residues. CDR3 nucleotide sequence: TGTGCCAGCAGCTACGAGGGGGGCTCAGAGACCCAGTACTTC. Amino acid sequence: CASSYEGGSETQYF.